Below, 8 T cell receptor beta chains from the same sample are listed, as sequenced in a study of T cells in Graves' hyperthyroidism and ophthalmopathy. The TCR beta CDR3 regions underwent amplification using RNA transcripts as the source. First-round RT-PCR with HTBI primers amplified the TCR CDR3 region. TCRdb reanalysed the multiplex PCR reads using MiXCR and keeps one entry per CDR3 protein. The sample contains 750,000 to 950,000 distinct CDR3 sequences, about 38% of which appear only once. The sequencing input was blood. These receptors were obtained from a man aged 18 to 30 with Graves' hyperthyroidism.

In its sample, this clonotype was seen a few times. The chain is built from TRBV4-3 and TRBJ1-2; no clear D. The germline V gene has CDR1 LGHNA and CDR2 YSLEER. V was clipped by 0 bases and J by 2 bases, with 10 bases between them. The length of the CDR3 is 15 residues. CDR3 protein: CASSQDLPKNYGYTF. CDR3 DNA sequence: TGCGCCAGCAGCCAAGATTTACCGAAAAACTATGGCTACACCTTC.

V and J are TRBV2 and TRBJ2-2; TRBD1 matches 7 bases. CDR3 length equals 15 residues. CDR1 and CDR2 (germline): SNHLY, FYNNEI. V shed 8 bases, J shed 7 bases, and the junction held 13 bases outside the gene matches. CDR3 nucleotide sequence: TGTGCCAGCCTGGGGCAGGGGGAGCTAGGCGGGGAGCTGTTTTTT. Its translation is CASLGQGELGGELFF. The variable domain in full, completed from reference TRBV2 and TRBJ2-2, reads EPEVTQTPSHQVTQMGQEVILRCVPISNHLYFYWYRQILGQKVEFLVSFYNNEISEKSEIFDDQFSVERPDGSNFTLKIRSTKLEDSAMYFCASLGQGELGGELFFGEGSRLTVL.

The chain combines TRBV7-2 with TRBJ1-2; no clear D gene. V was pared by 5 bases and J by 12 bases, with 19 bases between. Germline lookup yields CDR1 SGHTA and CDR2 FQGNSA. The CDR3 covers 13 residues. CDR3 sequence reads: CASSRTRTEGNTF. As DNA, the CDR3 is TGTGCCAGCAGCCGAACGAGGACGGAGGGAAACACCTTC.

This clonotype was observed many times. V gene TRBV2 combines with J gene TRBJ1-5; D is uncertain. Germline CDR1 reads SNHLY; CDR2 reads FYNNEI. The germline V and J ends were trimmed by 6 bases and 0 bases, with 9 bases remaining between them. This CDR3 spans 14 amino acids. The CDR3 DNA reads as TGTGCCAGCAGAGGAGGGTTTAGCAATCAGCCCCAGCATTTT. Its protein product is CASRGGFSNQPQHF. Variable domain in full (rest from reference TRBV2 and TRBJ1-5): EPEVTQTPSHQVTQMGQEVILRCVPISNHLYFYWYRQILGQKVEFLVSFYNNEISEKSEIFDDQFSVERPDGSNFTLKIRSTKLEDSAMYFCASRGGFSNQPQHFGDGTRLSIL.

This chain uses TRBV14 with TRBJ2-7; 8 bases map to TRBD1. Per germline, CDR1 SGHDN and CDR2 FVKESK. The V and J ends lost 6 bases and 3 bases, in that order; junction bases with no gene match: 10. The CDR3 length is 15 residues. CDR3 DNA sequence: TGTGCCAGCAGGCGGACAGGGATGAAGGGCTACGAGCAGTACTTC. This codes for CASRRTGMKGYEQYF.

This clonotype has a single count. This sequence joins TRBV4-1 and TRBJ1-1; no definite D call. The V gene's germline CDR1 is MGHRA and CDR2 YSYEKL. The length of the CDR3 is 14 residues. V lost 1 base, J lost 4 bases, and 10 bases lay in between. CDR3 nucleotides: TGCGCCAGCAGCCAAGTTACGAGAGTCACTGAAGCTTTCTTT. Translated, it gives CASSQVTRVTEAFF.

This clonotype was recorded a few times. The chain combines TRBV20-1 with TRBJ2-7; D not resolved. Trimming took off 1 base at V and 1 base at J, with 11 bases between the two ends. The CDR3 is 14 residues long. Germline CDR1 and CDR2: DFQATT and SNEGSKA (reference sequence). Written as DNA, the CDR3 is TGCAGTGCTAGAGGGGCGAGACAATCCTACGAGCAGTACTTC. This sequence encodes CSARGARQSYEQYF.

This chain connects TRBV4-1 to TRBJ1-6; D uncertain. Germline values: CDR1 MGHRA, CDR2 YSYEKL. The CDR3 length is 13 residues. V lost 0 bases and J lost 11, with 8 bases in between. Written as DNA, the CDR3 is TGCGCCAGCAGCCAAGAGTGGAGGGCACCCCTCCACTTT. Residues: CASSQEWRAPLHF.